The clone carrying this TCR beta chain came up a few times. Its antigen is still unknown. The record originates from a study of shared clonotypes between healthy human individuals. Study-level results: Compared with clonotypes that all four donors shared, non-shared clonotypes had lower generation probabilities.

As originally analysed: Quality scores were absent from the junction-only immunoSEQ sequences, so filtering differed. Libraries were prepared by immunoSEQ multiplex PCR; TCRdb keeps only in-frame clonotypes and omits some of them. For V, J and clone size, that table is used; D and trimming come from the DNA. This table has about 700,000 clones, approximately 90% appearing once. There are 12 residues in the CDR3. Trimming left V 8 bases short and J 7 bases short, with 15 bases between. The germline CDR1 and CDR2 sequences are MGHRA and YSYEKL. Naive CD8 populations comprised CD45RO-negative cells positively selected for CCR7, excluding terminally differentiated effector memory CD45RA+ cells.

V usage is TRBV4-1 and J usage is TRBJ2-7; tentative D call: TRBD2 (5 bases). Sequencing was done on a sample of naive CD8+ T cells sorted from blood. The receptor was isolated from a man aged 25-40 years in good health. CDR3 nucleotide sequence: TGCGCCAGCGCGCCACCCTCGGGGGAGCAGTACTTC. This sequence encodes CASAPPSGEQYF.